Shown below are 19 T cell receptor beta chains from a single sample sequenced in a study of cytomegalovirus exposure and HLA in healthy donors. The PCR employed 60 Vbeta primers together with 13 Jbeta primers. Sequencing used immunoSEQ multiplex PCR; TCRdb keeps in-frame clones, though not all of them. This sample carries under 200,000 clones, around 80% of them seen once, and the ten largest clones take under 0.75%. Sequenced material: PBMCs. All receptors derive from a woman between 40 and 55 years old in good health and CMV-seronegative.

J is TRBJ1-6 and V is TRBV7-9; 7 bases agree with TRBD1. J gave up 6 bases and V 8 bases, and 4 bases lay outside the gene matches. In germline, CDR1 is SEHNR, CDR2 FQNEAQ (reference sequence). There are 13 residues in the CDR3. The CDR3 DNA follows: TGTGCCAGCCAAGACAGGGCTAATTCACCCCTCCACTTT. Protein: CASQDRANSPLHF.

The genes are TRBV13 and TRBJ2-2; tentatively, D is TRBD2 (5 bases). In germline, CDR1 is PRHDT, CDR2 FYEKMQ (reference sequence). CDR3 length equals 15 residues. Trimming shortened V by 7 bases and J by 0 bases, and 12 bases separated the two germline ends. The CDR3 spells CASTRTHANTGELFF. Here the CDR3 DNA reads TGTGCCAGCACCCGGACTCACGCGAACACCGGGGAGCTGTTTTTT.

This clone was observed a single time. This rearrangement joins TRBV28 to TRBJ2-7; 14 nucleotides match TRBD2. V was clipped by 5 bases and J by 7 bases; unmatched bases: 7. The CDR3 contains 15 residues. CDR1 and CDR2 (germline): MDHEN, SYDVKM. CDR3 nucleotide sequence: TGTGCCAGCAGTAAGACTAGCGGGAGGGTCGAAGAGCAGTACTTC. This sequence encodes CASSKTSGRVEEQYF. Supplemented by reference TRBV28 and TRBJ2-7, the full variable domain reads DVKVTQSSRYLVKRTGEKVFLECVQDMDHENMFWYRQDPGLGLRLIYFSYDVKMKEKGDIPEGYSVSREKKERFSLILESASTNQTSMYLCASSKTSGRVEEQYFGPGTRLTVT.

The J gene is TRBJ1-1, the V gene TRBV6-4; no clear D gene. Germline V CDR1 and CDR2: MRHNA, SNTAGT. The length of the CDR3 is 13 residues. Trimming removed 6 bases from V and 1 base from J, with 9 bases in between. CDR3 amino acids: CASRLGPNTEAFF. The CDR3 DNA follows: TGTGCCAGCAGACTAGGGCCGAACACTGAAGCTTTCTTT.

V gene TRBV7-9 combines with J gene TRBJ1-2; 8 bases are shared with TRBD1. V was pared by 5 bases and J by 8 bases, with 13 bases of the junction left unmatched. There are 15 residues in the CDR3. CDR1 and CDR2 (germline): SEHNR, FQNEAQ (reference sequence). The CDR3 protein is CASSRHTSTGVGYTF. In nucleotides, the CDR3 is TGTGCCAGCAGCCGCCATACATCGACAGGGGTGGGCTACACCTTC.

V usage is TRBV5-6 and J usage is TRBJ1-1, with TRBD1 identical over 10 bases. Germline lookup yields CDR1 SGHDT and CDR2 YYEEEE. V lost 4 bases and J lost 5; bases outside the gene matches: 11. CDR3 size: 16 residues. For the CDR3, the DNA is TGTGCCAGCAGCAGAAACTCCGGGACAGGGGTAACTGAAGCTTTCTTT. The encoded protein is CASSRNSGTGVTEAFF. Full variable domain (outside the CDR3, taken from reference TRBV5-6 and TRBJ1-1): DAGVTQSPTHLIKTRGQQVTLRCSPKSGHDTVSWYQQALGQGPQFIFQYYEEEERQRGNFPDRFSGHQFPNYSSELNVNALLLGDSALYLCASSRNSGTGVTEAFFGQGTRLTVV.

This chain connects TRBV6-1 to TRBJ1-2; unclear D gene. Trimming stripped 4 bases from V and 4 bases from J, with 13 bases between. Germline lookup yields CDR1 MNHNS and CDR2 SASEGT. The CDR3 covers 14 residues. The CDR3 loop reads CASSVGSQPYGYTF. The CDR3 nucleotides are TGTGCCAGCAGTGTTGGCTCCCAACCCTATGGCTACACCTTC.

The gene calls are TRBV9 and TRBJ1-2; D unclear. This CDR3 is built from 13 residues. V lost 3 bases and J lost 2, with 8 bases in between. Germline CDR1 SGDLS, CDR2 YYNGEE. For the CDR3, the DNA is TGTGCCAGCAGCGGATTCCGGAACTATGGCTACACCTTC. Amino acids: CASSGFRNYGYTF.

The J gene is TRBJ2-1, the V gene TRBV19, with D unclear. Trimming took off 1 base at V and 10 bases at J, with 14 bases between the two ends. Per the germline V gene, CDR1 is LNHDA and CDR2 is SQIVND (reference sequence). CDR3 length: 14 residues. For the CDR3, the DNA is TGTGCCAGTAGTATAGTTACCGGTTCCTACGAGCAGTTCTTC. Protein product: CASSIVTGSYEQFF.

V usage is TRBV2 and J usage is TRBJ1-5; a weak D match, TRBD1 (6 bases). Trimming left V 7 bases short and J 3 bases short, with 19 bases between. Germline CDR1 is SNHLY and CDR2 is FYNNEI. This CDR3 spans 16 amino acids. Here the CDR3 DNA reads TGTGCCAGCAAGACCGGGACATCGTATACCAATCAGCCCCAGCATTTT. This gives the protein CASKTGTSYTNQPQHF.

The chain carries TRBV19 and TRBJ1-2; D is possibly TRBD1 (6 bases). Germline CDR1 LNHDA, CDR2 SQIVND (reference sequence). The CDR3 is made up of 12 amino acids. The ends were cut back, 6 bases at V and 4 bases at J, with 9 bases in the middle. In DNA, the CDR3 is TGTGCCAGTAGGCAGGGGACCTATGGCTACACCTTC. It codes for CASRQGTYGYTF.

A single count supports this clone. The chain recombines TRBV13 with TRBJ2-5; a possible D gene is TRBD2 (7 bases). Germline loops: CDR1 PRHDT, CDR2 FYEKMQ (reference sequence). This CDR3 spans 14 amino acids. V lost 5 bases and J lost 11, with 21 bases in between. The CDR3 is CASSMGGGTEEQYF. The CDR3 coding sequence is TGTGCCAGCAGCATGGGGGGGGGCACGGAAGAGCAGTACTTC.

This chain links TRBV5-5 with TRBJ2-1, with a weak D call TRBD2 (7 bases). V was clipped by 4 bases and J by 7 bases, with 12 bases between them. Germline CDR1 and CDR2: SGHKS and YYEKEE (reference sequence). The length of the CDR3 is 13 residues. CDR3 nucleotide sequence: TGTGCCAGCAGCCTCAGGGGAGGGAATGAGCAGTTCTTC. Translation gives CASSLRGGNEQFF.

The chain links TRBV4-2 to TRBJ2-7; 9 nucleotides match TRBD1. Trimming cost V 9 bases and J 3 bases; bases outside gene matches: 12. Germline CDR1 LGHNA, CDR2 YNFKEQ. CDR3 length: 15 residues. CDR3 coding DNA: TGTGCCAGGCCAAACCCTGGGACAGGGCACTACGAGCAGTACTTC. Its translation is CARPNPGTGHYEQYF.

The chain has TRBV15 and TRBJ2-1; 10 bases agree with TRBD1. This CDR3 has 15 residues. V lost 2 bases to trimming and J lost 7 bases; unmatched junction nucleotides: 5. Germline V gives CDR1 LNHNV, CDR2 YYDKDF (reference sequence). The CDR3 nucleotides are TGTGCCACCAGCAGAAAAGGACAGGGGGGTAATGAGCAGTTCTTC. This encodes CATSRKGQGGNEQFF.

This chain joins TRBV7-9 and TRBJ2-3; unclear D gene. The germline V and J ends were trimmed by 5 bases and 6 bases, with 18 bases remaining between them. The CDR3 sequence is 15 residues long. Germline CDR1 and CDR2: SEHNR and FQNEAQ (reference sequence). The CDR3 protein is CASSTEPGLTDTQYF. The CDR3 DNA follows: TGTGCCAGCAGCACGGAACCAGGTTTAACGGATACGCAGTATTTT.

CDR3 nucleotides: TGTGCCAGCAGTGACCCTAGGGGCCAAGAGACCCAGTACTTC. This gives the protein CASSDPRGQETQYF. The J gene is TRBJ2-5, the V gene TRBV6-5, with a weak D call TRBD1 (5 bases). The V and J ends lost 5 bases and 1 base respectively, with 11 bases between them. This CDR3 is built from 14 residues. The germline V gene encodes CDR1 MNHEY and CDR2 SVGAGI.

This chain uses TRBV9 with TRBJ1-2; D is unresolved. This CDR3 is 12 amino acids long. Deletions cut 3 bases from V and 4 bases from J, with 7 bases between. The V gene's germline CDR1 is SGDLS and CDR2 YYNGEE. CDR3 bases: TGTGCCAGCAGCGCCCCCCGCTATGGCTACACCTTC. Its translation is CASSAPRYGYTF.

The gene calls are TRBV10-3 and TRBJ2-1; 14 bases are shared with TRBD2. Per germline, CDR1 ENHRY and CDR2 SYGVKD. Trimming removed 2 bases from V and 6 bases from J; junction bases left unmatched: 6. The CDR3 consists of 17 residues. The CDR3 region has the DNA TGTGCCATCAGTGAGACGGGACTAGCGGGAGCTCTCAATGAGCAGTTCTTC. It encodes CAISETGLAGALNEQFF.